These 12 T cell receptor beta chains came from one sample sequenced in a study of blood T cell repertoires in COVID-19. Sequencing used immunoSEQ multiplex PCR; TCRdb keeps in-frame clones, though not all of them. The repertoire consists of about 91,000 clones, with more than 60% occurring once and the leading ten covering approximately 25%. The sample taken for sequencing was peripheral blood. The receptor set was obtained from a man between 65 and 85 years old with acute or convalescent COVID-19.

In DNA, the CDR3 is TGTGCCATCAGTGAGTCCGCTAGCGGTCGCAGGAGCTCCTACAATGAGCAGTTCTTC. Amino acids: CAISESASGRRSSYNEQFF. This sequence joins TRBV10-3 and TRBJ2-1, with 7 bases lining up with TRBD2. Germline CDR1 ENHRY, CDR2 SYGVKD. V shed 0 bases, J shed 0 bases, and the junction held 11 bases outside the gene matches. This CDR3 is built from 19 residues.

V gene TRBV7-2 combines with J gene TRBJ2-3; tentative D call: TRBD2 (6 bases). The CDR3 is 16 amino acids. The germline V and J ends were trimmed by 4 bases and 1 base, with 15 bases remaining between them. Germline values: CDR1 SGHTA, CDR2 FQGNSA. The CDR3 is CASSSTAGPGTDTQYF. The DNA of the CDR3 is TGTGCCAGCAGCTCAACTGCGGGACCCGGCACAGATACGCAGTATTTT.

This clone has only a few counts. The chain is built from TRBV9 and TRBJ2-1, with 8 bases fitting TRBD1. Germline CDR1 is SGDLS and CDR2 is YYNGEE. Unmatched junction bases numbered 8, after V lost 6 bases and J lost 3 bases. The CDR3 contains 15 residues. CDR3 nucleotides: TGTGCCAGCACCCGCGGACAGGGTGACTACAATGAGCAGTTCTTC. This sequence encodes CASTRGQGDYNEQFF.

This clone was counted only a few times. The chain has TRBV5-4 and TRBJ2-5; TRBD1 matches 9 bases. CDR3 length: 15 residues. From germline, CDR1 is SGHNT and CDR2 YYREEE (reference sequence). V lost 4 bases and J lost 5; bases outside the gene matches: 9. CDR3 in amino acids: CASSRTTGGGETQYF. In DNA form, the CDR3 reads TGTGCCAGCAGCAGAACGACAGGGGGAGGGGAGACCCAGTACTTC.

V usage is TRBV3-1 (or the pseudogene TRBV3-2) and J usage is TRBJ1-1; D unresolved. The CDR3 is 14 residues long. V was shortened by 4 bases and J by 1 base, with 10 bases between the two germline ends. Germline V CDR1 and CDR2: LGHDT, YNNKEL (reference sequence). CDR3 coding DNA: TGTGCCAGCAGCCGCTATACAGAGAACACTGAAGCTTTCTTT. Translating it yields CASSRYTENTEAFF.

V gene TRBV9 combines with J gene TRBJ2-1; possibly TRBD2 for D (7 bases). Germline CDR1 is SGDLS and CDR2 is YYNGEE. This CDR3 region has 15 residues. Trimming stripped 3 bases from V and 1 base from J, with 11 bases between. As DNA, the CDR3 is TGTGCCAGCAGCGAGGGAGGGGGGTCCTACAATGAGCAGTTCTTC. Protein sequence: CASSEGGGSYNEQFF. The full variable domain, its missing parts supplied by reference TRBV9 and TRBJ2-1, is DSGVTQTPKHLITATGQRVTLRCSPRSGDLSVYWYQQSLDQGLQFLIQYYNGEERAKGNILERFSAQQFPDLHSELNLSSLELGDSALYFCASSEGGGSYNEQFFGPGTRLTVL.

The CDR3 DNA reads TGTGCCACCATGAAAGGAGGTACTGGCACAGATACGCAGTATTTT. Translated: CATMKGGTGTDTQYF. This chain connects TRBV28 to TRBJ2-3, with D possibly being TRBD2 (5 bases). Germline-derived CDR1 and CDR2 are MDHEN and SYDVKM. Trimming left V 10 bases short and J 1 base short, with 18 bases between. This CDR3 has 15 residues.

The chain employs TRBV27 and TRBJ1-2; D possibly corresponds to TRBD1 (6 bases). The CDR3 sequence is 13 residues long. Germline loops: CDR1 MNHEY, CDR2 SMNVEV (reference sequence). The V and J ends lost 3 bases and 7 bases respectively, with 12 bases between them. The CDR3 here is CASSLGQGRGYTF. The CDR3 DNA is TGTGCCAGCAGTTTGGGGCAGGGGCGTGGCTACACCTTC.

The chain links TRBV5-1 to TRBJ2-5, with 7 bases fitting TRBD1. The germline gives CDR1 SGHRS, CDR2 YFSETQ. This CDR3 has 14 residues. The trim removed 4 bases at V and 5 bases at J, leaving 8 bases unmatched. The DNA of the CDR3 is TGCGCCAGCAGCCAGGGACAGTTCTACGAGACCCAGTACTTC. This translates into CASSQGQFYETQYF.

CDR3 in amino acids: CASSLSPGLATYNEQFF. CDR3 DNA sequence: TGTGCCAGCAGCTTAAGCCCGGGACTAGCGACATACAATGAGCAGTTCTTC. The rearrangement uses TRBV7-8 and TRBJ2-1; 10 bases align to TRBD2. V lost 2 bases and J lost 4; bases outside the gene matches: 8. There are 17 residues in the CDR3. Germline values: CDR1 SGHVS, CDR2 FQNEAQ.

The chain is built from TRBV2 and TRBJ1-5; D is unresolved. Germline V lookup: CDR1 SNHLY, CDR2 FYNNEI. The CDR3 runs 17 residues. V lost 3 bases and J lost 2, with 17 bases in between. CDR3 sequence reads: CASSDPPPSLGNQPQHF. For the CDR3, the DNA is TGTGCCAGCAGTGACCCACCTCCGAGCTTGGGCAATCAGCCCCAGCATTTT.

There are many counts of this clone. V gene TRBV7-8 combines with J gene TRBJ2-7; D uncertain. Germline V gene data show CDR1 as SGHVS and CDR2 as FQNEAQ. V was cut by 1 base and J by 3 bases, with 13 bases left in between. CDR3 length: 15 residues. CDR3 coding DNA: TGTGCCAGCAGCTTAGGCAGGCGCCGGCTCTACGAGCAGTACTTC. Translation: CASSLGRRRLYEQYF.